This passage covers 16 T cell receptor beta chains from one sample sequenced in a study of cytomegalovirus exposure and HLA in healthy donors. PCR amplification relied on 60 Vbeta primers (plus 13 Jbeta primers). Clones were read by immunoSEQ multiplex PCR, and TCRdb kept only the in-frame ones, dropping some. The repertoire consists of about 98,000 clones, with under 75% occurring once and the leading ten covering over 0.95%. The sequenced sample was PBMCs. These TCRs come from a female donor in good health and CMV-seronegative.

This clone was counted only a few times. In DNA, the CDR3 is TGTGCCATCAGTGAGAGGGCGGGAGGAGTCTACGAGCAGTACTTC. Translating it yields CAISERAGGVYEQYF. This sequence joins TRBV10-3 and TRBJ2-7; 8 nucleotides align to TRBD2. The V gene end was trimmed by 2 bases and the J gene end by 3 bases; junction bases not matched to a gene: 6. Germline V gene lookup returns CDR1 ENHRY and CDR2 SYGVKD. This CDR3 is 15 amino acids long.

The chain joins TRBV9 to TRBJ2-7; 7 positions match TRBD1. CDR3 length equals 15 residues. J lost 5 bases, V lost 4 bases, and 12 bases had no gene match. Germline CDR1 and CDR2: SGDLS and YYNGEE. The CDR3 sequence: CASSPRQGSVDEQYF. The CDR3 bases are TGTGCCAGCAGCCCGCGACAGGGTAGTGTCGACGAGCAGTACTTC.

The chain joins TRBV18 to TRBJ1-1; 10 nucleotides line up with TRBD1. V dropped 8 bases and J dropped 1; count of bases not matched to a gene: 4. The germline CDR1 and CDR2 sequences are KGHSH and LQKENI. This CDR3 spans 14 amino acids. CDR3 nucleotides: TGTGCCAGCGCTGGACAGGGGGAGAACACTGAAGCTTTCTTT. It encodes CASAGQGENTEAFF.

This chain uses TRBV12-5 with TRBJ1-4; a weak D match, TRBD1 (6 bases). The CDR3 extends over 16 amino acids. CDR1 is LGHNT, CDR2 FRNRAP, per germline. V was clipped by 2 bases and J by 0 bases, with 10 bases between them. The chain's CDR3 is CASGLSGAATNEKLFF. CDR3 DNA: TGTGCTAGTGGTTTGTCAGGGGCCGCAACTAATGAAAAACTGTTTTTT.

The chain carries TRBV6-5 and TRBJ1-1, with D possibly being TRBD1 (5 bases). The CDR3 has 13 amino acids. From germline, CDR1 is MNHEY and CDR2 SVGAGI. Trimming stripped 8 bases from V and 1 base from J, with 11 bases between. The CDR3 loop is CASGDSQNTEAFF. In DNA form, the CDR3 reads TGTGCCAGCGGAGACAGTCAGAACACTGAAGCTTTCTTT.

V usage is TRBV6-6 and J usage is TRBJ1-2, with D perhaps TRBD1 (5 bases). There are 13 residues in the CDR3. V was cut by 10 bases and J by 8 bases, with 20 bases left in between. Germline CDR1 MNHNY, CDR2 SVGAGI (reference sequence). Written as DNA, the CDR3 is TGTGCCACCCGAGAGGTGGGGCCTGGGGGCTACACCTTC. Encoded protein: CATREVGPGGYTF.

The CDR3 DNA follows: TGTGCCAGCAGTGCGCCTAGGATGGAGTATTTT. It translates to CASSAPRMEYF. The chain uses TRBV2 and TRBJ2-3; D remains ambiguous. The germline V gene encodes CDR1 SNHLY and CDR2 FYNNEI. This CDR3 is 11 amino acids long. With 4 bases removed from V and 13 bases from J, the gap between germline ends came to 12 bases.

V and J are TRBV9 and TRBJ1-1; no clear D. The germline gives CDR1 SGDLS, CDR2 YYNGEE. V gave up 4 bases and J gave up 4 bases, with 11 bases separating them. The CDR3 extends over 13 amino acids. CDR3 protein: CASSSQGSTEAFF. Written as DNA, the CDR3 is TGTGCCAGCAGCTCCCAAGGGAGCACTGAAGCTTTCTTT.

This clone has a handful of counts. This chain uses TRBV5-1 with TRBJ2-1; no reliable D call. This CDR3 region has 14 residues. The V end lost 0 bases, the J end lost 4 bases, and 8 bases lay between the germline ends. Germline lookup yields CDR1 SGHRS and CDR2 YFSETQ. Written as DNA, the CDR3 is TGCGCCAGCAGCTTGGGCGGAGATTACAATGAGCAGTTCTTC. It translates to CASSLGGDYNEQFF.

The CDR3 sequence is CASSTGPGYEQYF. In nucleotides, the CDR3 is TGTGCCAGCTCTACTGGTCCGGGCTACGAGCAGTACTTC. The chain combines TRBV18 with TRBJ2-7; D remains unclear. V was clipped by 6 bases and J by 3 bases, with 12 bases between them. This CDR3 is built from 13 residues. In germline, CDR1 is KGHSH, CDR2 LQKENI.

This CDR3 is CASSVFEGQPQHF. The CDR3 DNA follows: TGTGCCAGCAGCGTCTTTGAGGGTCAGCCCCAGCATTTT. The V and J genes are TRBV9 and TRBJ1-5, with unresolved D. The V gene lost 2 bases and the J gene lost 6 bases, with 9 bases spanning the gap. Germline V gene lookup returns CDR1 SGDLS and CDR2 YYNGEE. The CDR3 runs to 13 residues.

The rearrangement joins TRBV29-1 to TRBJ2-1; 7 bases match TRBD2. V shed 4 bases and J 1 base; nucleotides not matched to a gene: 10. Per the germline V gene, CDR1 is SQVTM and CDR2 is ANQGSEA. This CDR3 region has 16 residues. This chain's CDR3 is CSVALAGGRSYNEQFF. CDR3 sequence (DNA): TGCAGCGTTGCGTTAGCCGGGGGGAGGTCCTACAATGAGCAGTTCTTC.

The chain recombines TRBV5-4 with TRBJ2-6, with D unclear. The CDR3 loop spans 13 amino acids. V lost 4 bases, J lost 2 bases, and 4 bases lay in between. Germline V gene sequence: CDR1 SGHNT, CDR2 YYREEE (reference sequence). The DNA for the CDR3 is TGTGCCAGCAGCCGGGCTGGGGCCAACGTCCTGACTTTC. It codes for CASSRAGANVLTF. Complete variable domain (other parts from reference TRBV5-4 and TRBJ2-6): ETGVTQSPTHLIKTRGQQVTLRCSSQSGHNTVSWYQQALGQGPQFIFQYYREEENGRGNFPPRFSGLQFPNYSSELNVNALELDDSALYLCASSRAGANVLTFGAGSRLTVL.

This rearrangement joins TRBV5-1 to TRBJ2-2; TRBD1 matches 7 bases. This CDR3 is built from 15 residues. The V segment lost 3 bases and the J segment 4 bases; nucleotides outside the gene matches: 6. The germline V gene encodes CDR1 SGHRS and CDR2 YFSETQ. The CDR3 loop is CASSYRDSLTGELFF. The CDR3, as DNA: TGCGCCAGCAGCTACCGGGACAGCCTCACCGGGGAGCTGTTTTTT.

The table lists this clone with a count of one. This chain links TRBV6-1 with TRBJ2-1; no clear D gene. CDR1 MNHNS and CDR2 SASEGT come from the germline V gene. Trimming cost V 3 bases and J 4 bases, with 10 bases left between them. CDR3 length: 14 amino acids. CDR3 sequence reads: CASSEVAVYNEQFF. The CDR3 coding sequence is TGTGCCAGCAGTGAGGTGGCGGTTTACAATGAGCAGTTCTTC.

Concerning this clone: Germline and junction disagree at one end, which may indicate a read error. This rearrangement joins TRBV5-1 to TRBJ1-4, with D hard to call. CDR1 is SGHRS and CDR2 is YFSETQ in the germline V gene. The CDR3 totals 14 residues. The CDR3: CASRLESHNEKLFF. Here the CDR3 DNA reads TGCGCCAGCCGCTTGGAGAGCCATAATGAAAAACTGTTTTTT. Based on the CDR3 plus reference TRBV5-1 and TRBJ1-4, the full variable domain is KAGVTQTPRYLIKTRGQQVTLSCSPISGHRSVSWYQQTPGQGLQFLFEYFSETQRNKGNFPGRFSGRQFSNSRSEMNVSTLELGDSALYLCASRLESHNEKLFFGSGTQLSVL.